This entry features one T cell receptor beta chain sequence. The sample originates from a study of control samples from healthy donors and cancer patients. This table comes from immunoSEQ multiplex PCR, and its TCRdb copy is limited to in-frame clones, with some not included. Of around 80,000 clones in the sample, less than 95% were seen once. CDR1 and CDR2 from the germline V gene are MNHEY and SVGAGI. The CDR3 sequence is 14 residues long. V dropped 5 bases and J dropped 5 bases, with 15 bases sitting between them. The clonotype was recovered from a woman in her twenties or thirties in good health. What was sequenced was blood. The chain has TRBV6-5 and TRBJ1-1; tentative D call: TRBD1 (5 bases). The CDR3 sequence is CASSRLGGGTEAFF. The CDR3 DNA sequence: TGTGCCAGCAGTCGGCTTGGGGGAGGGACTGAAGCTTTCTTT.